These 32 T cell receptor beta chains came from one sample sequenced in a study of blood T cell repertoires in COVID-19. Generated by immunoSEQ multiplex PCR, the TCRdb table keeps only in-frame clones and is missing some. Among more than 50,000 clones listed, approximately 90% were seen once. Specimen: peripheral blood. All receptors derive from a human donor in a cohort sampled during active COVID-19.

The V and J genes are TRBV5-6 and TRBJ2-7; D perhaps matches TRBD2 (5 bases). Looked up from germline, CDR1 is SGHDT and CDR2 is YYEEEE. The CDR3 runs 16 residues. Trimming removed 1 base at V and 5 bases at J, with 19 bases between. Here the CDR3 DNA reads TGTGCCAGCAGCTTGTCTTATTTATCACTGGGAGACGAGCAGTACTTC. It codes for CASSLSYLSLGDEQYF.

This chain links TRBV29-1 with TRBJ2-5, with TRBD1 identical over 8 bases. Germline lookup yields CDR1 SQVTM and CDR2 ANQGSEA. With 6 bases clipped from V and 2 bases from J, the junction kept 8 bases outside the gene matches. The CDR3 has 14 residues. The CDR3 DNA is TGCAGCGTCGCTGGACAGGGTGGACAAGAGACCCAGTACTTC. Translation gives CSVAGQGGQETQYF.

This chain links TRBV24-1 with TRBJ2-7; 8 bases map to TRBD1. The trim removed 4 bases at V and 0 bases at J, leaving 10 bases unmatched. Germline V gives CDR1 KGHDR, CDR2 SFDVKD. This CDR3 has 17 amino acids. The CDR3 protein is CATSEKQGARGSYEQYF. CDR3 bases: TGTGCCACCAGTGAAAAGCAGGGGGCGCGAGGCTCCTACGAGCAGTACTTC.

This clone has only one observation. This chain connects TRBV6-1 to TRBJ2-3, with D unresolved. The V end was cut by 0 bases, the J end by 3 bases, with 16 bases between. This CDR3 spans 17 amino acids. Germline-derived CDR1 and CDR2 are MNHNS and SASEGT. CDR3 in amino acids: CASSEALRGFGTDTQYF. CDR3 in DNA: TGTGCCAGCAGTGAAGCGCTTCGAGGCTTCGGAACAGATACGCAGTATTTT.

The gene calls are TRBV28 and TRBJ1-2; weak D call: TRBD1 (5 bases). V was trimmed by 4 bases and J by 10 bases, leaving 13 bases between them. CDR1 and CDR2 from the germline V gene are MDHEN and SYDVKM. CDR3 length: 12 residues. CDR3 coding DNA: TGTGCCAGCAGTTCCCCGACAGAAAACTACACCTTC. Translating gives CASSSPTENYTF.

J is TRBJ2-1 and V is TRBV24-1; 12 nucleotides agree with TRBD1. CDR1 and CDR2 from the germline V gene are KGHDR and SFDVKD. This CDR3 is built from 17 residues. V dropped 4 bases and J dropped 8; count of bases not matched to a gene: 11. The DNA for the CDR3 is TGTGCCACCAGTGAGTCGGGACAGGGGGCAAGGGGCGATGAGCAGTTCTTC. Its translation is CATSESGQGARGDEQFF.

The CDR3: CASSSDSPGQYF. The CDR3 DNA sequence: TGTGCCAGCAGCTCGGACAGCCCCGGGCAGTACTTC. The chain employs TRBV5-8 and TRBJ2-7; tentative D call: TRBD1 (6 bases). CDR1 is SGHTS, CDR2 YDEGEE, per germline. The CDR3 has 12 residues. V lost 3 bases and J 9 bases, leaving 13 bases between the germline ends.

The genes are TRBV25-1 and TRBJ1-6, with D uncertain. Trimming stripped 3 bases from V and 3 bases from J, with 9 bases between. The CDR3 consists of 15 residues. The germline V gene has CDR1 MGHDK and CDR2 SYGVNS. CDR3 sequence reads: CASSERADYNSPLHF. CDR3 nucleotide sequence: TGTGCCAGCAGTGAGAGGGCAGACTATAATTCACCCCTCCACTTT.

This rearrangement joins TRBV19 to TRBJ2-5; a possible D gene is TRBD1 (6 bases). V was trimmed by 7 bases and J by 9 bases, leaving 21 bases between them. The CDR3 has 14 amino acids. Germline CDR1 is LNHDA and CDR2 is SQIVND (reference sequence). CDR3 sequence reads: CASKDSGDQGAQYF. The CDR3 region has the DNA TGTGCCAGTAAGGACAGTGGGGACCAAGGGGCCCAGTACTTC.

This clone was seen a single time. The CDR3 reads CASTGGRGLYEQYF. The CDR3 coding sequence is TGTGCCAGCACGGGAGGCAGGGGGCTTTACGAGCAGTACTTC. The rearrangement links TRBV28 to TRBJ2-7, with D perhaps TRBD1 (8 bases). This CDR3 region has 14 residues. Looked up from germline, CDR1 is MDHEN and CDR2 is SYDVKM. Trimming pared 7 bases from V and 4 bases from J, leaving 17 bases between.

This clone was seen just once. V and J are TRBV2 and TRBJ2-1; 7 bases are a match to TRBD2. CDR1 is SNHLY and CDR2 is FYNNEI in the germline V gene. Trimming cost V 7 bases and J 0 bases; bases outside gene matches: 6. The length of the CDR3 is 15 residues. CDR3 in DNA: TGTGCCAGCAACCCCGGCGGGAGCTCCTACAATGAGCAGTTCTTC. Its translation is CASNPGGSSYNEQFF.

CDR3 sequence reads: CASSLGQERGYSNQPQHF. The CDR3 DNA reads TGTGCCAGCAGCCTAGGACAGGAAAGGGGATATAGCAATCAGCCCCAGCATTTT. The J gene is TRBJ1-5, the V gene TRBV4-2; TRBD1 aligns across 7 bases. The CDR3 runs to 18 residues. Trimming removed 4 bases from V and 0 bases from J; junction bases left unmatched: 12. Per the germline V gene, CDR1 is LGHNA and CDR2 is YNFKEQ.

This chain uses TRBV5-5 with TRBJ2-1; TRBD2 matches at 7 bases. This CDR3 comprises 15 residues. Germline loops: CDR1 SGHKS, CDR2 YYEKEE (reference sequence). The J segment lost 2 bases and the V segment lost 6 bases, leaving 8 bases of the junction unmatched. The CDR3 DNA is TGTGCCAGCACCCCGACTAGCTCACCCTACAATGAGCAGTTCTTC. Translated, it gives CASTPTSSPYNEQFF.

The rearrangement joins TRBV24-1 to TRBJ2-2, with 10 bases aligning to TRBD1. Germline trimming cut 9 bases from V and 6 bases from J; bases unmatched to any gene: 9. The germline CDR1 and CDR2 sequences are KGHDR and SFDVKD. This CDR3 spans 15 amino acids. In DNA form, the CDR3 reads TGTGCCACCGGGGGGACAGGGGCGAAGGCCGGGGAGCTGTTTTTT. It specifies CATGGTGAKAGELFF.

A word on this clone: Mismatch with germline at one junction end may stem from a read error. CDR3 nucleotide sequence: TGTGCCAGTACTATAGACAGGGGGCCCGTGAGCACCGGGGAGCTGTTTTTT. Residues: CASTIDRGPVSTGELFF. V usage is TRBV19 and J usage is TRBJ2-2; 10 bases line up with TRBD1. CDR3 length: 17 amino acids. Germline loops: CDR1 LNHDA, CDR2 SQIVND (reference sequence).

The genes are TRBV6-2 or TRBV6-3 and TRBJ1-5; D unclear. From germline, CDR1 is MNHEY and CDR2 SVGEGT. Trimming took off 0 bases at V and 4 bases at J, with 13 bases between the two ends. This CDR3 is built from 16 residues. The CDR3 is CASSYSRSGLNQPQHF. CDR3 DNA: TGTGCCAGCAGTTACTCGAGGTCCGGCCTGAATCAGCCCCAGCATTTT.

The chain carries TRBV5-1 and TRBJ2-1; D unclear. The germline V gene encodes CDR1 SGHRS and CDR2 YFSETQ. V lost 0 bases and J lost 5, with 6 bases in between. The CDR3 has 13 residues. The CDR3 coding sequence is TGCGCCAGCAGCTTGGGACGGGACAATGAGCAGTTCTTC. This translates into CASSLGRDNEQFF. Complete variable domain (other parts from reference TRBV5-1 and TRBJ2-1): KAGVTQTPRYLIKTRGQQVTLSCSPISGHRSVSWYQQTPGQGLQFLFEYFSETQRNKGNFPGRFSGRQFSNSRSEMNVSTLELGDSALYLCASSLGRDNEQFFGPGTRLTVL.

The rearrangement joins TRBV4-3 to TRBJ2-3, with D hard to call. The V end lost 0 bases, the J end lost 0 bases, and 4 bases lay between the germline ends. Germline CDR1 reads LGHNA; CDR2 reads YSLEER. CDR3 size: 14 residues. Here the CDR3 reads CASSQDKSTDTQYF. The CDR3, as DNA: TGCGCCAGCAGCCAAGATAAAAGCACAGATACGCAGTATTTT.

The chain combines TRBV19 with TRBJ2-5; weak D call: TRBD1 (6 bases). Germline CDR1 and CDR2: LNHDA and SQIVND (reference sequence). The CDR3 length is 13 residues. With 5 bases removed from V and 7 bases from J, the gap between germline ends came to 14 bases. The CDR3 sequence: CASSLGAARTQYF. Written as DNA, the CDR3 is TGTGCCAGTAGTTTGGGGGCCGCGCGGACCCAGTACTTC. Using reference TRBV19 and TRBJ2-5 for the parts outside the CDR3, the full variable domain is DGGITQSPKYLFRKEGQNVTLSCEQNLNHDAMYWYRQDPGQGLRLIYYSQIVNDFQKGDIAEGYSVSREKKESFPLTVTSAQKNPTAFYLCASSLGAARTQYFGPGTRLLVL.

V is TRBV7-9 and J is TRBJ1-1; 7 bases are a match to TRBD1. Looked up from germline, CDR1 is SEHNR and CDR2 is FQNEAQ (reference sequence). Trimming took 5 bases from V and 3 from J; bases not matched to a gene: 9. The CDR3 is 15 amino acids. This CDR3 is CASSPRQGSDTEAFF. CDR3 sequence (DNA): TGTGCCAGCAGCCCTCGACAGGGATCCGACACTGAAGCTTTCTTT.

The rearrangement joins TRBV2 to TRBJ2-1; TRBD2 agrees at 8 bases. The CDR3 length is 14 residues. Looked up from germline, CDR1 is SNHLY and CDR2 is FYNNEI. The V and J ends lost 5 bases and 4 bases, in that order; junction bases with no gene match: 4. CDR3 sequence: CASSTSGAYNEQFF. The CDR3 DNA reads TGTGCCAGCAGTACTAGCGGAGCGTACAATGAGCAGTTCTTC.

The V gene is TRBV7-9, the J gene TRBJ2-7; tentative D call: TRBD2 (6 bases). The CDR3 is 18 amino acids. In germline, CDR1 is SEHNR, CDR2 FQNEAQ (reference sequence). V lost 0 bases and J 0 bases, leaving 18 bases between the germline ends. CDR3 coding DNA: TGTGCCAGCAGCTTAGCGGGAGGATCCTCGGCCAGCTCCTACGAGCAGTACTTC. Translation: CASSLAGGSSASSYEQYF. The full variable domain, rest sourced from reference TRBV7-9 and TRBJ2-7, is DTGVSQNPRHKITKRGQNVTFRCDPISEHNRLYWYRQTLGQGPEFLTYFQNEAQLEKSRLLSDRFSAERPKGSFSTLEIQRTEQGDSAMYLCASSLAGGSSASSYEQYFGPGTRLTVT.

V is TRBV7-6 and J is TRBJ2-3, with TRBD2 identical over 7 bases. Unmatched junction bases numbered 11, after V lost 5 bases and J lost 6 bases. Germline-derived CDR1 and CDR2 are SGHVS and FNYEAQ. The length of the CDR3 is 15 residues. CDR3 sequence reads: CASSLRLARTDTQYF. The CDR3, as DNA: TGTGCCAGCAGCCTTCGACTAGCTAGAACTGATACGCAGTATTTT.

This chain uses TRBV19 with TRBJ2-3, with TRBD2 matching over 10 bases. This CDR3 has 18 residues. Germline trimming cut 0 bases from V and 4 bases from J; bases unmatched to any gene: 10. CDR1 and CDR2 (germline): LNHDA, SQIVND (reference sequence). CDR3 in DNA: TGTGCCAGTAGTATAGAACGAGCTAGCGGGAGTATCCCAGATACGCAGTATTTT. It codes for CASSIERASGSIPDTQYF.

The CDR3 region is CASSTTGGTEAFF. In DNA form, the CDR3 reads TGTGCCAGTAGCACAACGGGGGGTACTGAAGCTTTCTTT. This chain uses TRBV19 with TRBJ1-1, with TRBD1 as a possible D gene (5 bases). Germline CDR1 LNHDA, CDR2 SQIVND (reference sequence). The CDR3 is 13 amino acids. V lost 6 bases and J 5 bases, leaving 13 bases between the germline ends.

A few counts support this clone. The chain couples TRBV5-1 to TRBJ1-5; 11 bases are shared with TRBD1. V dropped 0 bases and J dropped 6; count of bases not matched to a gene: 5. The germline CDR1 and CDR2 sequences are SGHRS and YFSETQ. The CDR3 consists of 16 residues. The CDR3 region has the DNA TGCGCCAGCAGCTTGGATGGACAGGGGGCGCCTCAGCCCCAGCATTTT. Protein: CASSLDGQGAPQPQHF. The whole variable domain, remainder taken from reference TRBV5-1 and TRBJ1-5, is KAGVTQTPRYLIKTRGQQVTLSCSPISGHRSVSWYQQTPGQGLQFLFEYFSETQRNKGNFPGRFSGRQFSNSRSEMNVSTLELGDSALYLCASSLDGQGAPQPQHFGDGTRLSIL.

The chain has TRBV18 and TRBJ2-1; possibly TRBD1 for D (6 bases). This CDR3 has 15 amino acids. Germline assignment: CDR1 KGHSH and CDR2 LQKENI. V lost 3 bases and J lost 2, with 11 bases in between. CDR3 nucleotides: TGTGCCAGCTCACCTACCGGGACAACCTACAATGAGCAGTTCTTC. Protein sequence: CASSPTGTTYNEQFF. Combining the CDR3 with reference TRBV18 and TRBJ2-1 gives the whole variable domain NAGVMQNPRHLVRRRGQEARLRCSPMKGHSHVYWYRQLPEEGLKFMVYLQKENIIDESGMPKERFSAEFPKEGPSILRIQQVVRGDSAAYFCASSPTGTTYNEQFFGPGTRLTVL.

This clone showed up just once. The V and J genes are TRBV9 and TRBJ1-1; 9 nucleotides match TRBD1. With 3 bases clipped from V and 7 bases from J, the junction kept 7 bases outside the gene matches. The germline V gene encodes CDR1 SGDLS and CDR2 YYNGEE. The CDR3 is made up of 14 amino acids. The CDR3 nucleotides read TGTGCCAGCAGCGGACTGACAGGGGGAAATGAAGCTTTCTTT. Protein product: CASSGLTGGNEAFF.

The CDR3 sequence: CASSFYSGYTGELFF. For the CDR3, the DNA is TGTGCCAGCAGTTTTTATAGCGGATACACCGGGGAGCTGTTTTTT. V usage is TRBV27 and J usage is TRBJ2-2; a weak D match, TRBD2 (6 bases). Germline V CDR1 and CDR2: MNHEY, SMNVEV (reference sequence). CDR3 length: 15 residues. V was trimmed by 3 bases and J by 3 bases, leaving 11 bases between them.

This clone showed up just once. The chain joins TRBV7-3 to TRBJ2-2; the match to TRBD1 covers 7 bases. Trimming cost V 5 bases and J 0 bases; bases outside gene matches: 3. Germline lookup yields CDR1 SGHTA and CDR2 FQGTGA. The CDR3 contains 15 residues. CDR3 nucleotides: TGTGCCAGCAGCCAGGGACAGACGAACACCGGGGAGCTGTTTTTT. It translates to CASSQGQTNTGELFF.

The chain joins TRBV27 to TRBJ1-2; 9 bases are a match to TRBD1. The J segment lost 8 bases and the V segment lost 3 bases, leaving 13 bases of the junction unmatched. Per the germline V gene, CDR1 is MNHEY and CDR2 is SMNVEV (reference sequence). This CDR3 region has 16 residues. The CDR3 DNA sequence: TGTGCCAGCAGTTTGTCTCTCCGGGACAGGGTCAAGGGCTACACCTTC. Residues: CASSLSLRDRVKGYTF.

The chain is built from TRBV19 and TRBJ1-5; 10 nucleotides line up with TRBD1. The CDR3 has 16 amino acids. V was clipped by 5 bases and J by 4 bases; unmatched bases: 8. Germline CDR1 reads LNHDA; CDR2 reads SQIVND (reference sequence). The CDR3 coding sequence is TGTGCCAGTAGTTCCCCGGACAGGGGGAATAATCAGCCCCAGCATTTT. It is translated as CASSSPDRGNNQPQHF.